Here is one TCR beta chain with its context. These data come from a study of tumor and adjacent non-tumor tissue in lung cancer. TCRbeta libraries were built with three rounds of nested PCR, modified from ARM-PCR. Using its own MiXCR run on the multiplex PCR reads, TCRdb lists one record per CDR3 protein. Among about 100,000 distinct CDR3 sequences listed, about 60% were seen once. No cell sorting was done before RNA was extracted from the tissue. The normal lung tissue was taken more than 3 cm from the tumor edge. With V trimmed by 5 bases and J by 6 bases, 6 bases remained unmatched. The CDR3 loop spans 15 amino acids. Germline V lookup: CDR1 SGHAT, CDR2 FQNNGV.

This clonotype was obtained from a man aged 30 to 45 with non-small cell lung cancer. The chain employs TRBV11-2 and TRBJ2-1; 11 bases map to TRBD2. Sequencing used distant non-tumor lung tissue. The CDR3 protein is CASSLSGGAFNEQFF. DNA of the CDR3: TGTGCCAGCAGCCTTAGCGGGGGGGCCTTCAATGAGCAGTTCTTC.